Shown below are 5 T cell receptor beta chains from a single sample sequenced in a study of T cell repertoires in cytomegalovirus infection. No antigen has been assigned to these receptors. Each CDR3 protein gets one entry after TCRdb re-called the reads with MiXCR. The data show about 920,000 distinct CDR3 sequences, with around 30% seen just once and around 15% held by the top ten. The starting material was cultured CD8+ T cells from PBMCs, obtained from culture after CMV antigen stimulation. The receptors come from a human donor in good health (CMV status not recorded). Some clones in this sample may be carry-over from other donors' samples.

The chain links TRBV6-2 or TRBV6-3 to TRBJ1-1; D not certain. Trimming left V 6 bases short and J 1 base short, with 15 bases between. In germline, CDR1 is MNHEY, CDR2 SVGEGT. This CDR3 is 15 amino acids long. The CDR3 here is CASSRRTEGNTEAFF. In DNA form, the CDR3 reads TGTGCCAGCAGCCGAAGGACGGAGGGGAACACTGAAGCTTTCTTT.

This clonotype occurred a few times. This chain connects TRBV6-1 to TRBJ2-7, with TRBD1 identical over 11 bases. Germline values: CDR1 MNHNS, CDR2 SASEGT. The CDR3 runs 13 residues. The V segment lost 7 bases and the J segment 3 bases; nucleotides outside the gene matches: 2. As DNA, the CDR3 is TGTGCCAGCATGGGGACAGGGGGCTACGAGCAGTACGTC. Its translation: CASMGTGGYEQYV.

The chain employs TRBV15 and TRBJ2-1, with unresolved D. The CDR3 length is 14 residues. Germline loops: CDR1 LNHNV, CDR2 YYDKDF (reference sequence). The V end was cut by 3 bases, the J end by 7 bases, with 13 bases between. The CDR3 spells CATSSTEFRNEQFF. For the CDR3, the DNA is TGTGCCACCAGCAGTACCGAGTTTAGGAATGAGCAGTTCTTC.

At least ten counts were recorded for this clonotype. The rearrangement links TRBV7-8 to TRBJ2-1; 10 positions match TRBD2. Germline CDR1 SGHVS, CDR2 FQNEAQ. Trimming cost V 3 bases and J 2 bases; bases outside gene matches: 10. The CDR3 loop spans 18 amino acids. The CDR3 coding sequence is TGTGCCAGCAGCTTTTACCAGCGGGGGGGAGGCGCCTACAATGAGCAGTTCTTC. Protein sequence: CASSFYQRGGGAYNEQFF.

The V and J genes are TRBV6-5 and TRBJ2-2; 10 bases align to TRBD2. V dropped 0 bases and J dropped 6; count of bases not matched to a gene: 4. This CDR3 comprises 16 residues. Germline lookup yields CDR1 MNHEY and CDR2 SVGAGI. The CDR3 DNA reads as TGTGCCAGCAGTTACTCTTCTAGCGGGGGCCCCGGGGAGCTGTTTTTT. This codes for CASSYSSSGGPGELFF.